A selection of T cell receptor beta chains follows, all from one sample in a study of OX40 agonist ivuxolimab in advanced cancers. Method: immunoSEQ multiplex PCR; TCRdb's copy keeps in-frame clones and lacks some. This table holds 95,000 to 110,000 clones, more than 85% found once. The sample in question was CD4+ or CD8+ T cells sorted from blood, obtained in a trial of the OX40 agonist ivuxolimab. Receptors were obtained from an adult with an advanced solid tumor such as melanoma, head and neck, liver or kidney cancer. The CDR3 runs from the conserved cysteine through the conserved F or W. A D gene is named only where the DNA matches it firmly. Size values are once, few and many counts, or a class for expanded clones, and some rows have none.

.,TRBV29-1,TRBJ1-1,.,CSVFVRGPDTEAFF,TGCAGCGTTTTTGTGAGGGGCCCGGACACTGAAGCTTTCTTT
.,TRBV9,TRBJ2-3,.,CASSVVPLDTQYF,TGTGCCAGCAGCGTAGTTCCCTTAGATACGCAGTATTTT
.,TRBV15,TRBJ2-5,.,CATSRDSQETQYF,TGTGCCACCAGCAGGGACAGCCAAGAGACCCAGTACTTC
.,TRBV4-1,TRBJ2-1,.,CASSRTGTTPIDEQFF,TGCGCCAGCAGCCGAACCGGGACGACGCCAATCGATGAGCAGTTCTTC
TRBD1,TRBV19,TRBJ1-5,.,CASLRDRDRSSNQPQHF,TGTGCCAGTCTCCGGGACAGGGATAGGTCTAGCAATCAGCCCCAGCATTTT
TRBD2,TRBV7-3,TRBJ2-2,.,CASSLAGVTGELFF,TGTGCCAGCAGCTTAGCGGGGGTTACCGGGGAGCTGTTTTTT
TRBD1,TRBV6-5,TRBJ1-6,.,CASGGTGANSPLHF,TGTGCCAGCGGGGGGACAGGGGCTAATTCACCCCTCCACTTT
.,TRBV21-1,TRBJ2-2,.,CASSKIGGSENTGELFF,TGTGCCAGCAGCAAAATCGGCGGGAGTGAGAACACCGGGGAGCTGTTTTTT
.,TRBV18,TRBJ2-3,.,CASSPWAPPRMGTQYF,TGTGCCAGCTCACCTTGGGCCCCCCCAAGGATGGGTACGCAGTATTTT
TRBD1,TRBV19,TRBJ1-1,.,CASSPDRGGNTEAFF,TGTGCCAGTAGCCCCGACAGGGGCGGGAACACTGAAGCTTTCTTT
.,TRBV11-3,TRBJ1-1,.,CASSSRIMNTEAFF,TGTGCCAGCAGCTCCCGGATCATGAACACTGAAGCTTTCTTT
.,TRBV28,TRBJ1-1,.,CASSLITAGNTEAFF,TGTGCCAGCAGTTTAATCACCGCTGGGAACACTGAAGCTTTCTTT
.,TRBV19,TRBJ1-1,.,CASSTGEKGEAFF,TGTGCCAGTAGTACCGGGGAGAAGGGTGAAGCTTTCTTT
.,TRBV20-1,TRBJ2-7,few,CSAVDSYEQYF,TGCAGTGCCGTCGACTCCTACGAGCAGTACTTC
TRBD1,TRBV15,TRBJ1-2,.,CATTRDRGVPNYGYTF,TGTGCCACCACCCGGGACAGGGGTGTCCCTAACTATGGCTACACCTTC
.,TRBV19,TRBJ2-4,once,CASSRDFRAKNIQYF,TGTGCCAGTAGCCGGGACTTTCGAGCCAAAAACATTCAGTACTTC
TRBD1,TRBV4-3,TRBJ2-5,.,CASSLEQGNQETQYF,TGCGCCAGCAGCCTTGAACAGGGGAATCAAGAGACCCAGTACTTC
.,TRBV19,TRBJ1-5,once,CASSTTPSRSNQPQHF,TGTGCCAGTAGTACCACCCCCAGCCGTTCCAATCAGCCCCAGCATTTT
.,TRBV7-3,TRBJ2-2,.,CASSFTGASTGELFF,TGTGCCAGCAGCTTTACCGGGGCGAGCACCGGGGAGCTGTTTTTT
TRBD2,TRBV7-2,TRBJ2-2,.,CASSRTSGSGELFF,TGTGCCAGCAGCAGGACTAGCGGATCCGGGGAGCTGTTTTTT
.,TRBV7-3,TRBJ2-3,.,CASSSYTDTQYF,TGTGCCAGCAGCTCCTACACAGATACGCAGTATTTT
.,TRBV9,TRBJ2-1,.,CASSPLGGGGNEQFF,TGTGCCAGCAGCCCCCTAGGGGGAGGAGGCAATGAGCAGTTCTTC
TRBD2,TRBV5-1,TRBJ2-5,.,CASRVLSGSETQYF,TGCGCCAGCAGAGTCCTAAGCGGGAGTGAGACCCAGTACTTC
TRBD1,TRBV25-1,TRBJ2-4,few,CASSRTGGIQYF,TGTGCCAGCAGTAGGACAGGGGGAATTCAGTACTTC
TRBD2,TRBV29-1,TRBJ2-6,.,CSAGGETGANVLTF,TGCAGCGCTGGGGGGGAAACTGGGGCCAACGTCCTGACTTTC
.,TRBV19,TRBJ2-5,.,CASSMVLRGIQETQYF,TGTGCCAGTAGTATGGTTTTAAGGGGGATTCAAGAGACCCAGTACTTC
.,TRBV5-1,TRBJ2-3,.,CASSPTGISTDTQYF,TGCGCCAGCAGCCCCACAGGGATCAGCACAGATACGCAGTATTTT
.,TRBV11-2,TRBJ1-1,.,CASSLQGWTEAFF,TGTGCCAGCAGCTTACAGGGATGGACTGAAGCTTTCTTT
.,TRBV6-1,TRBJ2-7,.,CASSGRGSPEQYF,TGTGCCAGCAGTGGCAGGGGTAGTCCCGAGCAGTACTTC
TRBD2,TRBV6-5,TRBJ2-1,.,CASSPSAGGQFF,TGTGCCAGCAGCCCGTCAGCGGGAGGGCAGTTCTTC
TRBD2,TRBV9,TRBJ2-5,.,CASSVGSSGVYQETQYF,TGTGCCAGCAGCGTAGGGTCTAGCGGGGTGTACCAAGAGACCCAGTACTTC
.,TRBV7-9,TRBJ1-2,.,CASSFSNYGYTF,TGTGCCAGCAGCTTTTCTAACTATGGCTACACCTTC
.,TRBV16,TRBJ1-1,.,CASSQSVVAGDTEAFF,TGTGCCAGCAGCCAATCGGTGGTTGCCGGGGACACTGAAGCTTTCTTT
.,TRBV2,TRBJ1-1,once,CACTRNTEAFF,TGTGCCTGCACACGGAACACTGAAGCTTTCTTT
.,TRBV28,TRBJ2-1,.,CASSWYNEQFF,TGTGCCAGCAGTTGGTACAATGAGCAGTTCTTC
TRBD2,TRBV6-5,TRBJ2-3,.,CASSLIGLAEDTQYF,TGTGCCAGCAGTTTGATCGGACTAGCGGAGGATACGCAGTATTTT
TRBD2,TRBV7-2,TRBJ2-5,.,CASSARSGQETQYF,TGTGCCAGCAGCGCTCGTAGCGGGCAAGAGACCCAGTACTTC
.,TRBV4-3,TRBJ1-4,.,CASSQDSATNEKLFF,TGCGCCAGCAGCCAAGACAGTGCAACTAATGAAAAACTGTTTTTT
.,TRBV7-6,TRBJ1-4,.,CASSSSTNEKLFF,TGTGCCAGCAGCTCCTCAACTAATGAAAAACTGTTTTTT
.,TRBV21-1,TRBJ2-6,.,CASSARRGAGANVLTF,TGTGCCAGCAGCGCCCGCCGGGGGGCTGGGGCCAACGTCCTGACTTTC
TRBD1,TRBV5-1,TRBJ2-7,.,CASSSGQGSAYEQYF,TGCGCCAGCAGCTCGGGACAGGGGTCGGCCTACGAGCAGTACTTC
TRBD1,TRBV5-1,TRBJ2-5,.,CASSSGTGKETQYF,TGCGCCAGCAGCTCCGGGACAGGGAAAGAGACCCAGTACTTC
TRBD1,TRBV6-5,TRBJ1-2,.,CASSYLTGDYGYTF,TGTGCCAGCAGTTACCTTACAGGGGACTATGGCTACACCTTC
.,TRBV14,TRBJ1-3,.,CASSQEHKTWGNTIYF,TGTGCCAGCAGCCAAGAACACAAAACGTGGGGAAACACCATATATTTT
.,TRBV6-4,TRBJ2-7,.,CASIPEDSKVCEQYF,TGTGCCAGCATTCCCGAGGACAGTAAGGTCTGCGAGCAGTACTTC
.,TRBV20-1,TRBJ1-3,.,CSAGPGNTIYF,TGCAGTGCTGGTCCTGGAAACACCATATATTTT
TRBD1,TRBV19,TRBJ1-2,.,CASTVQGANYGYTF,TGTGCCAGTACCGTACAGGGGGCGAACTATGGCTACACCTTC
.,TRBV4-3,TRBJ1-1,.,CASSQEPGTEAFF,TGCGCCAGCAGCCAAGAACCGGGGACTGAAGCTTTCTTT
.,TRBV6-4,TRBJ2-1,.,CASSDSGARNEQFF,TGTGCCAGCAGTGACTCGGGGGCCCGCAATGAGCAGTTCTTC
.,TRBV6-4,TRBJ1-1,medium-sized,CASSDQPNTEAFF,TGTGCCAGCAGTGACCAGCCGAACACTGAAGCTTTCTTT
.,TRBV9,TRBJ2-3,.,CASSGLVSTDTQYF,TGTGCCAGCAGCGGCCTGGTCAGCACAGATACGCAGTATTTT
.,TRBV4-3,TRBJ2-1,.,CASSQDPFRGEPSYNEQFF,TGCGCCAGCAGCCAAGACCCGTTCAGGGGGGAGCCCTCCTACAATGAGCAGTTCTTC
.,TRBV29-1,TRBJ1-1,few,CSVDTRVGTEAFF,TGCAGCGTTGACACGCGGGTTGGCACTGAAGCTTTCTTT
TRBD1,TRBV19,TRBJ2-3,.,CASSKRDRGVDTQYF,TGTGCCAGTAGTAAAAGGGACAGGGGAGTAGATACGCAGTATTTT
TRBD1,TRBV6-6,TRBJ1-5,.,CASKTQGSNQPQHF,TGTGCCAGCAAAACACAGGGGAGCAATCAGCCCCAGCATTTT
.,TRBV19,TRBJ2-2,.,CASRGRRGVSTGELFF,TGTGCCAGTAGGGGGCGGCGGGGTGTGAGCACCGGGGAGCTGTTTTTT
.,TRBV7-2,TRBJ1-1,few,CASSLERYEAFF,TGTGCCAGCAGCTTAGAGAGGTATGAAGCTTTCTTT
.,TRBV18,TRBJ1-4,.,CASSPREETNEKLFF,TGTGCCAGCTCACCACGTGAGGAAACTAATGAAAAACTGTTTTTT
TRBD1,TRBV7-9,TRBJ2-5,.,CASSRQDRAAQYF,TGTGCCAGCAGCCGGCAGGACAGGGCTGCGCAGTACTTC